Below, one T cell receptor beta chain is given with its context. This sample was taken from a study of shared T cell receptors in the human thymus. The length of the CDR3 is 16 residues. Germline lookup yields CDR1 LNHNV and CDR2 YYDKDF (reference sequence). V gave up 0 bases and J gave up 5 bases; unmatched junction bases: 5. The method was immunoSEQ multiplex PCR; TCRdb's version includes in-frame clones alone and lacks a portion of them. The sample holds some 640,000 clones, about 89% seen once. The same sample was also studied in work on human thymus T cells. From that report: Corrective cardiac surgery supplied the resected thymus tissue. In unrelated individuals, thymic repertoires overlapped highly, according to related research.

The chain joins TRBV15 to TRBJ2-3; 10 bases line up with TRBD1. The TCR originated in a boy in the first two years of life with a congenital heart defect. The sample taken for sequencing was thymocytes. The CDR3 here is CATSRDYRDRGDTQYF. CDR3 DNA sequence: TGTGCCACCAGCAGAGATTACCGGGACAGGGGAGATACGCAGTATTTT.